Listed below are T cell receptor beta chains from one sample, sequenced in a study of tumor-infiltrating lymphocytes in primary liver carcinoma. TCRdb re-called the multiplex PCR reads through MiXCR, storing one row per CDR3 protein. The sample holds about 190,000 distinct CDR3 sequences, approximately 80% seen once. Sequenced sample: tumor tissue from primary liver carcinoma. The receptors derive from a man between 40 and 49 years old with primary liver carcinoma and hepatitis B virus infection. Both conserved end residues are part of each CDR3. D genes are given only for firm matches.

d_call,j_call,v_call,cdr3_aa,cdr3_nt
NA,TRBJ1-1,TRBV10-3,CAIGESWTGTNTEAFF,TGTGCCATCGGTGAGTCGTGGACGGGCACCAACACTGAAGCTTTCTTT
TRBD2,TRBJ2-1,TRBV6-2/TRBV6-3,CVSRLRTSGRTNEQFF,TGTGTCAGCAGACTCAGGACTAGCGGGAGGACCAATGAGCAATTCTTC
TRBD1,TRBJ2-3,TRBV7-6,CVSNLATGADTQYF,TGTGTCAGCAACTTAGCCACAGGGGCAGATACGCAGTATTTT
TRBD1,TRBJ2-7,TRBV6-2/TRBV6-3,CASNLRDRAQEQYF,TGTGCCAGCAACCTCCGGGACAGGGCCCAGGAGCAATACTTC
NA,TRBJ1-5,TRBV11-3,CASSIDLGVAQYQHF,TGTGCCAGCAGCATAGATCTGGGAGTGGCTCAGTACCAGCATTTT
NA,TRBJ1-4,TRBV6-1,CVSAIGTTNKKLFF,TGTGTCAGCGCTATCGGTACAACTAATAAAAAACTGTTTTTT
NA,TRBJ2-5,TRBV29-1,CSVGDGTSQDTQYF,NA
NA,TRBJ2-7,TRBV6-1,CASSQTYDLGQYF,TGTGCCAGTAGTCAAACTTACGACCTCGGGCAGTACTTC
TRBD2,TRBJ2-4,TRBV4-2,CVNSQGAGLAEKNIQYF,TGTGTCAACAGCCAAGGTGCGGGACTAGCGGAAAAAAACATTCAGTACTTC
NA,TRBJ2-5,TRBV29-1,CSACGYQETQYF,TGCAGCGCCTGCGGGTATCAAGAGACCCAATACTTC
NA,TRBJ1-5,TRBV5-6,CVSSLGISYSNQPQHF,TGTGTCAGCAGCTTGGGGATCTCCTATAGCAATCAGCCCCAGCATTTT
TRBD2,TRBJ2-3,TRBV18,CASSFGTSGSGTDTQYF,TGTGCCAGCTCATTCGGGACTAGCGGGAGTGGAACAGATACGCAGTATTTT
TRBD1,TRBJ2-2,TRBV11-1,CASSTGQTKAGEPFF,TGTGCCAGCAGCACGGGACAGACTAAAGCCGGGGAGCCGTTTTTT